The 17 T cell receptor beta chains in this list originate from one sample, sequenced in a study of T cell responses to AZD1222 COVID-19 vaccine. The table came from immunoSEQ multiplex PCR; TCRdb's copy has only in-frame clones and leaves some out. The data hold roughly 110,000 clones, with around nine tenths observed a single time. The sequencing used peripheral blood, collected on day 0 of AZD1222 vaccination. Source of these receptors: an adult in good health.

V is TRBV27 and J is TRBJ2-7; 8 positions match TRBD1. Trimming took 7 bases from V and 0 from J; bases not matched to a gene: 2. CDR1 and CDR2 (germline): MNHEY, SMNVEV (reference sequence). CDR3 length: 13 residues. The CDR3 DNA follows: TGTGCCAGCAAGGGACAGGACTCCTACGAGCAGTACTTC. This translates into CASKGQDSYEQYF.

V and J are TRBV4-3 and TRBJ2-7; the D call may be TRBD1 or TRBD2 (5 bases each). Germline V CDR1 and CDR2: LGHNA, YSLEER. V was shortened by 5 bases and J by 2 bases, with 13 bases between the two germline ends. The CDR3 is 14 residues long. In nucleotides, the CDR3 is TGCGCCAGCAGCGCCCGGGACGGGACCTACGAGCAGTACTTC. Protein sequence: CASSARDGTYEQYF.

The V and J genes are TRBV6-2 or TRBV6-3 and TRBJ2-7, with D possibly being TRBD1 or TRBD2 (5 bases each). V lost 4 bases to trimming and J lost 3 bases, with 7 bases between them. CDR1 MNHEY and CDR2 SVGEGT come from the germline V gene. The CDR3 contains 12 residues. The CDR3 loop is CASSWDLYEQYF. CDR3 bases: TGTGCCAGCAGTTGGGACCTCTACGAGCAGTACTTC.

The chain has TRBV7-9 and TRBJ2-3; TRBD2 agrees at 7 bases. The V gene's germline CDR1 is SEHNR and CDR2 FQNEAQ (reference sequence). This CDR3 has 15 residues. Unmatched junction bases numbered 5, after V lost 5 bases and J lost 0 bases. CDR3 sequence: CASSEPSGSTDTQYF. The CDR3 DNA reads TGTGCCAGCAGCGAACCTAGCGGAAGCACAGATACGCAGTATTTT.

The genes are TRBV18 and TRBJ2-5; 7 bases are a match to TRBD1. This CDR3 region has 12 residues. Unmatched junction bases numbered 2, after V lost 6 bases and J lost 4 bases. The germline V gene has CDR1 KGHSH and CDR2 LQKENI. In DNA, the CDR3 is TGTGCCAGCTCGTACAGGGGAGAGACCCAGTACTTC. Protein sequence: CASSYRGETQYF.

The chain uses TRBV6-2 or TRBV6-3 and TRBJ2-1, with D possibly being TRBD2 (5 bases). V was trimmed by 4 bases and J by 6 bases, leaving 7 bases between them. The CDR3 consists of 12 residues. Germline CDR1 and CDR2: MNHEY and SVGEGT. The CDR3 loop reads CASSSRANEQFF. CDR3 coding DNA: TGTGCCAGCAGTTCGCGGGCCAATGAGCAGTTCTTC.

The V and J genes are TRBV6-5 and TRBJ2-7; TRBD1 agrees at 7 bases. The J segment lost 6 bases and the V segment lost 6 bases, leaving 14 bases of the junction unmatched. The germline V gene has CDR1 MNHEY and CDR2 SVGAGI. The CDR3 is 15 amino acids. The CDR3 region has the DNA TGTGCCAGCAGCCCCCTGACAGGGCGCGTTGGCGAGCAGTACTTC. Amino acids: CASSPLTGRVGEQYF.

For the CDR3, the DNA is TGTGCCAGCAGTGACTCTTTTGGTGGGATTGAGCAGTTCTTC. Encoded protein: CASSDSFGGIEQFF. The J gene is TRBJ2-1, the V gene TRBV6-4; D uncertain. Germline V gene lookup returns CDR1 MRHNA and CDR2 SNTAGT. Trimming removed 0 bases at V and 9 bases at J, with 12 bases between. The CDR3 runs 14 residues.

This CDR3 is CASSVGWGATNEQYF. As DNA, the CDR3 is TGTGCCAGCAGCGTAGGTTGGGGGGCGACTAACGAGCAGTACTTC. V usage is TRBV9 and J usage is TRBJ2-7; D possibly uses TRBD1 or TRBD2 (6 bases each). This CDR3 has 15 amino acids. CDR1 and CDR2 (germline): SGDLS, YYNGEE. V was cut by 0 bases and J by 5 bases, with 15 bases left in between.

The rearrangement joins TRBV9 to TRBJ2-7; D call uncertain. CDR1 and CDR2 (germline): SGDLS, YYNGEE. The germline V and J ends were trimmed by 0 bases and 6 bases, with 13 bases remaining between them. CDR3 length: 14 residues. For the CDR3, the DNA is TGTGCCAGCAGCGTAGGGCCGCTCGTGGGCGAGCAGTACTTC. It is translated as CASSVGPLVGEQYF.

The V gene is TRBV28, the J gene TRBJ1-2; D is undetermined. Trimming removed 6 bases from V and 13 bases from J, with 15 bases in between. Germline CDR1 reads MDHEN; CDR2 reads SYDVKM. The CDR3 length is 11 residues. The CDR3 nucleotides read TGTGCCAGCAGCTCCTTGTCTCCCACCACCTTC. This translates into CASSSLSPTTF.

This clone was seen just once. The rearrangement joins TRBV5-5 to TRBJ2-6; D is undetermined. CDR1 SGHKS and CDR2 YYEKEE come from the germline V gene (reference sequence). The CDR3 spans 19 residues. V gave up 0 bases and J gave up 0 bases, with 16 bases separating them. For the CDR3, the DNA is TGTGCCAGCAGCTTGGGGCCCAAAGGTTGGGGCTCTGGGGCCAACGTCCTGACTTTC. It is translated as CASSLGPKGWGSGANVLTF.

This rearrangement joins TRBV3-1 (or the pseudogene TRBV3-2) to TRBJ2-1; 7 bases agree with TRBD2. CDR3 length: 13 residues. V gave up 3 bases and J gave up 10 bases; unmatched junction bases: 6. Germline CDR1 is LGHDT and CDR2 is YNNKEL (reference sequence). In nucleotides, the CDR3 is TGTGCCAGCAGCCAGGAATCAGCGGGAGAGCAGTTCTTC. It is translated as CASSQESAGEQFF.

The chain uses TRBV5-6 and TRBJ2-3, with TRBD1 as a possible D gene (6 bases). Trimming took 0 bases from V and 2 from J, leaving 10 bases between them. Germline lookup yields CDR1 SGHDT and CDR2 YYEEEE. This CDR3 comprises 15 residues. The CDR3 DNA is TGTGCCAGCAGCTTGGACAGGGTGGTCACAGATACGCAGTATTTT. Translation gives CASSLDRVVTDTQYF.

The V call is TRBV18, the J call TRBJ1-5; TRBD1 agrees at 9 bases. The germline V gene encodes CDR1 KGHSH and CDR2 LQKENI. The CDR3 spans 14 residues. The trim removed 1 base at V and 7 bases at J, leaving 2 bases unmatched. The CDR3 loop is CASSPRTGEQPQHF. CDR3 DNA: TGTGCCAGCTCACCACGGACAGGGGAACAGCCCCAGCATTTT.

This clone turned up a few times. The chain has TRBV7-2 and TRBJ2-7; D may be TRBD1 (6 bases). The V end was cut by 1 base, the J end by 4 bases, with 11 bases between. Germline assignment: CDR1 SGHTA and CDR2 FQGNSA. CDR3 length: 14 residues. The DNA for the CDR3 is TGTGCCAGCAGCTTAGACTACAGGGCTTACGAGCAGTACTTC. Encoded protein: CASSLDYRAYEQYF.

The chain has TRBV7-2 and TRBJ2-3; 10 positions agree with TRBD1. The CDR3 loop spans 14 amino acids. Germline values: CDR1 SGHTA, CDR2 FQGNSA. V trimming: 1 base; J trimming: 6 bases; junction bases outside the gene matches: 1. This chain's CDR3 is CASSLGQGADTQYF. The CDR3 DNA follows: TGTGCCAGCAGCTTAGGACAGGGGGCTGATACGCAGTATTTT.